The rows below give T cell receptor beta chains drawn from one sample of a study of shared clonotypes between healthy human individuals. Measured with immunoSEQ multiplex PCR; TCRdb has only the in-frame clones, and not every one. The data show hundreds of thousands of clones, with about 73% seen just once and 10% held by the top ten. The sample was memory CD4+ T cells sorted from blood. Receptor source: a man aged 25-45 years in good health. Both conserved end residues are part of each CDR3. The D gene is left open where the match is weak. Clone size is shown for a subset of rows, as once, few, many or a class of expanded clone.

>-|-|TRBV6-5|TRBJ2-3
CASSYGGGNTDTQYF
TGTGCCAGCAGTTATGGAGGAGGCAATACAGATACGCAGTATTTT
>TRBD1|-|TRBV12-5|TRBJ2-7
CASGSGDRDGRQYF
TGTGCTAGTGGTTCCGGCGACAGGGATGGTAGGCAGTACTTC
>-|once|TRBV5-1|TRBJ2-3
CASSFLTDTQYF
TGCGCCAGCAGCTTCCTTACAGATACGCAGTATTTT
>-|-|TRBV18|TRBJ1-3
CASSPTGSGNTIYF
TGTGCCAGCTCACCGACAGGCTCTGGAAACACCATATATTTT
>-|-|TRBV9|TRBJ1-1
CASSVPGAGVAFF
TGTGCCAGCAGCGTCCCAGGGGCCGGGGTGGCTTTCTTT
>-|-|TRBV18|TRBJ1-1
CASSRDVNTEAFF
TGTGCCAGCTCACGGGACGTGAACACTGAAGCTTTCTTT
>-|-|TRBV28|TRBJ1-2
CASSFRSGRNYGYTF
TGTGCCAGCAGTTTCAGATCGGGCCGGAACTATGGCTACACCTTC
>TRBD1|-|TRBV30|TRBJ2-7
CAWRKQGPPSYEQYF
TGTGCCTGGAGAAAACAGGGGCCACCCTCCTACGAGCAGTACTTC
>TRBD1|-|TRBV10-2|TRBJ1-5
CASGTGGLNQPQHF
TGCGCCAGTGGGACAGGGGGCCTCAATCAGCCCCAGCATTTT
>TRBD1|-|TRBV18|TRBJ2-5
CASSRDRGLETQYF
TGTGCCAGCTCACGGGACAGGGGGCTGGAGACCCAGTACTTC
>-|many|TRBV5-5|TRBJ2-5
CASRAVPGRGETQYF
TGTGCCAGCAGAGCGGTCCCGGGACGGGGGGAGACCCAGTACTTC
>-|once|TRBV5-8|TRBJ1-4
CASTTRGNEKLFF
TGTGCCAGCACCACCCGGGGGAATGAAAAACTGTTTTTT
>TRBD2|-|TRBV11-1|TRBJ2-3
CASSLSLAEGTDTQYF
TGTGCCAGCAGCTTATCTCTAGCGGAGGGCACAGATACGCAGTATTTT
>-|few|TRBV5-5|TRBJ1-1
CASSFMGRDTEAFF
TGTGCCAGCAGCTTTATGGGAAGGGACACTGAAGCTTTCTTT
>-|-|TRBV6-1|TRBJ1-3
CASSEPSLESRGTIYF
TGTGCCAGCAGTGAACCTTCTCTCGAGTCTCGAGGCACCATATATTTT
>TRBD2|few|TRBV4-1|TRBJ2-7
CASSQEDNSGTSYEQYF
TGCGCCAGCAGCCAAGAGGATAATAGCGGGACCTCCTACGAGCAGTACTTC
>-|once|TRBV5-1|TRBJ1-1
CASSYGGLGDEAFF
TGCGCCAGCAGCTACGGGGGGCTGGGTGATGAAGCTTTCTTT
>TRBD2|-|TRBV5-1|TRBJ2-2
CASSLDLRLAGGQAGELFF
TGCGCCAGCAGCTTGGATCTCCGACTAGCGGGAGGTCAGGCCGGGGAGCTGTTTTTT
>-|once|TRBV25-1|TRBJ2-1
CASSVANSYNEQFF
TGTGCCAGCTCGGTCGCGAACTCCTACAATGAGCAGTTCTTC
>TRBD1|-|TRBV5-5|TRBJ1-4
CASSLGTGDEKLFF
TGTGCCAGCAGCTTGGGGACAGGGGATGAAAAACTGTTTTTT
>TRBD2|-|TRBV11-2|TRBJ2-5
CASSHGTSGRQETQYF
TGTGCCAGCAGCCACGGGACTAGCGGGAGGCAAGAGACCCAGTACTTC
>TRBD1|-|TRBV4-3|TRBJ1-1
CASSQAPDRDTEAFF
TGCGCCAGCAGCCAAGCTCCGGACAGGGACACTGAAGCTTTCTTT
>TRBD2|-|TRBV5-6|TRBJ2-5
CASSLIPGGWETQYF
TGTGCCAGCAGCTTGATACCGGGAGGTTGGGAGACCCAGTACTTC
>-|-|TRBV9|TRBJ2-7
CASSVGGAPSYEQYF
TGTGCCAGCAGCGTGGGGGGAGCCCCCTCCTACGAGCAGTACTTC
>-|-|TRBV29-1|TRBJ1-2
CSVMTGVYGYTF
TGCAGCGTTATGACAGGAGTCTATGGCTACACCTTC
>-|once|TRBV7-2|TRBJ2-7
CASSGGPSYEQYF
TGTGCCAGCAGCGGCGGGCCCTCCTACGAGCAGTACTTC
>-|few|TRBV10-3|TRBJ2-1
CAITVGQGRENEQFF
TGTGCCATCACAGTCGGTCAGGGAAGAGAGAATGAGCAGTTCTTC
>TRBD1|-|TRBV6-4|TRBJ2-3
CASSPQGALPDTQYF
TGTGCCAGCAGTCCACAGGGGGCCCTCCCAGATACGCAGTATTTT
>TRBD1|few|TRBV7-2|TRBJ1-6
CASQGQGESPLHF
TGTGCCAGCCAGGGACAGGGGGAATCCCCCCTCCACTTT
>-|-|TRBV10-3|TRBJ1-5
CAISEGRDQPQHF
TGTGCCATCAGTGAGGGCAGAGATCAGCCCCAGCATTTT
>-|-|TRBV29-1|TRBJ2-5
CSAGQSPGAQYF
TGCAGCGCAGGACAGTCCCCAGGGGCCCAGTACTTC
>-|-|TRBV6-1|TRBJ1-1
CATGGRTTQTEAFF
TGTGCCACGGGGGGCAGGACAACTCAAACTGAAGCTTTCTTT
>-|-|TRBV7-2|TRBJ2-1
CASRTLREQFF
TGTGCCAGCAGAACCTTAAGGGAGCAGTTCTTC
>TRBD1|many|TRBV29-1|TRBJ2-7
CSAEGGTGYNEQYF
TGCAGCGCCGAAGGCGGGACAGGGTACAACGAGCAGTACTTC
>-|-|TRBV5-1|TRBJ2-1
CASTEDSSYNEQFF
TGCGCCAGCACCGAGGACAGCTCCTACAATGAGCAGTTCTTC
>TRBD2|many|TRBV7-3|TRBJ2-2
CASSSPAGSSTGELFF
TGTGCCAGCAGCTCACCAGCGGGATCGAGCACCGGGGAGCTGTTTTTT
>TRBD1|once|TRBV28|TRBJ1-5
CASRGTVLNQPQHF
TGTGCCAGCAGGGGGACAGTACTGAATCAGCCCCAGCATTTT
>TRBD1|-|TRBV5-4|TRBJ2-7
CASSSGTGQYEQYF
TGTGCCAGCAGCTCAGGGACAGGGCAATACGAGCAGTACTTC
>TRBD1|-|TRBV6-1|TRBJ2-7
CAIQGGAYEQYF
TGTGCCATCCAAGGGGGCGCCTACGAGCAGTACTTC
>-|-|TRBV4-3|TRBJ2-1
CASSWRVGANNEQFF
TGCGCCAGCAGCTGGCGGGTAGGAGCTAACAATGAGCAGTTCTTC
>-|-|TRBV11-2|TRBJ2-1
CASSPVRSGEQFF
TGTGCCAGCAGCCCCGTCCGGTCCGGGGAGCAGTTCTTC
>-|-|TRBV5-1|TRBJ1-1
CASSFRDRDTEAFF
TGCGCCAGCAGCTTCAGGGATCGGGACACTGAAGCTTTCTTT
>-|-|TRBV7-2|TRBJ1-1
CASSLWGRRNTEAFF
TGTGCCAGCAGCTTATGGGGCAGACGGAACACTGAAGCTTTCTTT
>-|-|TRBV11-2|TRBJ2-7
CASSRDNYEQYF
TGTGCCAGCAGCCGGGACAACTACGAGCAGTACTTC
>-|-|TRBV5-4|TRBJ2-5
CASSPPSGRKTQYF
TGTGCCAGCAGCCCCCCGTCAGGGCGTAAGACCCAGTACTTC
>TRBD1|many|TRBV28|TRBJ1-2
CASSSATGDYGYTF
TGTGCCAGCAGTTCGGCGACAGGGGATTATGGCTACACCTTC
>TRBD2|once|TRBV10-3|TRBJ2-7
CAIRAGEDDEQYF
TGTGCCATCAGAGCGGGAGAGGACGACGAGCAGTACTTC
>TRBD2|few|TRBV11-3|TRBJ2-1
CASSAVSGRADNEQFF
TGTGCCAGCAGCGCCGTTAGCGGGAGGGCCGACAATGAGCAGTTCTTC